Listed below are T cell receptor beta chains from one sample, sequenced in a study of T cells after yellow fever vaccination. TCRdb reprocessed the 5' RACE reads via MiXCR and lists one record per CDR3 protein. The profile shows almost 70,000 distinct CDR3 sequences, about 6% of them singletons. This specimen consisted of CD4+ T cells sorted from PBMCs, obtained around 15 days after the first yellow fever vaccination. Every receptor here comes from a man aged 18 to 29 who received the YFV17D yellow fever vaccine. Both conserved end residues are part of each CDR3. Fields, in order: J gene, V gene, D gene, clone size, CDR3 DNA, CDR3 protein. The D gene is left open where the match is weak. Clone size, where shown, is once, few, many, or a class for clones that have expanded.

TRBJ2-3,TRBV7-9,TRBD1,many,TGTGCCAGCAGCTTCGTTCGACAGGGGGCGTCTTCGGATACGCAGTATTTT,CASSFVRQGASSDTQYF
TRBJ2-3,TRBV9,TRBD2,many,TGTGCCAGCAGCGTAGGGACTAGCGAGACAGATACGCAGTATTTT,CASSVGTSETDTQYF
TRBJ2-4,TRBV5-4,TRBD1,many,TGTGCCAGCAGCCCCGCCGCCTCCCAGGGGGAAAACATTCAGTACTTC,CASSPAASQGENIQYF
TRBJ2-7,TRBV5-4,-,many,TGTGCCAGCAGCTTGAACGTGGGGAACTCCTACGAGCAGTACTTC,CASSLNVGNSYEQYF
TRBJ2-5,TRBV20-1,-,many,TGCAGTGCTAGTCGGTCTAGTGAAGAGACCCAGTACTTC,CSASRSSEETQYF
TRBJ2-1,TRBV20-1,TRBD2,many,TGCAGTGCTGTGAAACCGGGACTAGGCAATGAGCAGTTCTTC,CSAVKPGLGNEQFF
TRBJ1-6,TRBV5-1,-,many,TGCGCCAGCAGCTTGAGCGAGACTCGAGGACGATCACCCCTCCACTTT,CASSLSETRGRSPLHF
TRBJ2-1,TRBV28,-,few,TGTGCCAGCAGTTTTGAACCAGGGTCCCGCAATGAGCAGTTCTTC,CASSFEPGSRNEQFF
TRBJ1-5,TRBV12-3/TRBV12-4,-,many,TGTGCCAGCAGTTTCTGGGACAGCAATCAGCCCCAGCATTTT,CASSFWDSNQPQHF
TRBJ1-1,TRBV2,-,many,TGTGCCAGCAAACCCCGACTGGTTGGGACTGAAGCTTTCTTT,CASKPRLVGTEAFF
TRBJ1-3,TRBV5-1,TRBD1,many,TGCGCCAGCAGTCCAGGACAGGCGCTCTCTGGAAACACCATATATTTT,CASSPGQALSGNTIYF
TRBJ2-1,TRBV11-2,-,many,TGTGCCAGCAGCCACTCCGGGACCCTGGGCCCAGGGCGGTTCTTC,CASSHSGTLGPGRFF
TRBJ2-3,TRBV7-8,TRBD2,few,TGTGCCAGCAGCTCTTGGGGGGGTAGCACAGATACGCAGTATTTT,CASSSWGGSTDTQYF
TRBJ2-5,TRBV20-1,-,many,TGCAGTGCTAGAGAGGTGCCGTGGGCCAAAGAGACCCAGTACTTC,CSAREVPWAKETQYF
TRBJ2-5,TRBV18,-,many,TGTGCCAGCTCACCTCCTCTAGACTTC,CASSPPLDF
TRBJ1-6,TRBV12-3/TRBV12-4,TRBD1,many,TGTGCCAGCAGTTTACAGGGGGTTGATTCACCCCTCCACTTT,CASSLQGVDSPLHF
TRBJ2-1,TRBV6-1,-,many,TGTGCCAGCCGTGGCGACAACTCCTACAATGAGCAGTTCTTC,CASRGDNSYNEQFF
TRBJ1-1,TRBV12-3/TRBV12-4,-,many,TGTGCCAGCAGCCAGAGTGGGGGAACTGAAGCTTTCTTT,CASSQSGGTEAFF
TRBJ2-5,TRBV7-3,-,many,TGTGCCAGCAGCCCCCCGGGGAGCGGGCAAGAGACCCAGTACTTC,CASSPPGSGQETQYF
TRBJ2-3,TRBV15,-,many,TGTGCCACCAGCAGAGGATACACAGATACGCAGTATTTT,CATSRGYTDTQYF
TRBJ1-2,TRBV12-3/TRBV12-4,TRBD1,many,TGTGCCAGCAGCCCGGGACAGGGATTCTATGGCTACACCTTC,CASSPGQGFYGYTF
TRBJ2-1,TRBV11-3,-,few,TGTGCCAGCAGCTCCCGGTCGAGCAATGAGCAGTTCTTC,CASSSRSSNEQFF
TRBJ1-1,TRBV20-1,-,many,TGCAGTGCTAGTTCCGGGAATGGGGACACTGAAGCTTTCTTT,CSASSGNGDTEAFF
TRBJ2-3,TRBV5-1,-,many,TGCGCCAGCAGCGGTTCAGCAGGGATGGGCACAGATACGCAGTATTTT,CASSGSAGMGTDTQYF
TRBJ2-1,TRBV30,-,many,TGTGCCTGGAGTGTAAACGGGGGTTTATACAATGAGCAGTTCTTC,CAWSVNGGLYNEQFF
TRBJ2-3,TRBV20-1,-,-,TGCAGTGCTTACAGGGGGGGGGGAGATACGCAGTATTTT,CSAYRGGGDTQYF
TRBJ2-2,TRBV9,TRBD1,many,TGTGCCAGCAGCTCCAGGACAGGTTACCTTGCCGGGGAGCTGTTTTTT,CASSSRTGYLAGELFF
TRBJ2-1,TRBV25-1,TRBD2,many,TGTGCCAGCGGAGGACTAGCGGGGGGGAACTTCTACAATGAGCAGTTCTTC,CASGGLAGGNFYNEQFF
TRBJ2-6,TRBV12-3/TRBV12-4,-,many,TGTGCCAGCGGACCCCCGAGCGGAGCTGGGGCCAACGTCCTGACTTTC,CASGPPSGAGANVLTF
TRBJ1-5,TRBV7-8,TRBD1,many,TGTGCCAGCAGCCGACAGGGGGCCGAAGGGAATCAGCCCCAGCATTTT,CASSRQGAEGNQPQHF
TRBJ1-2,TRBV27,-,many,TGTGCCAGCAGTTTATCAATGACGGATGGCTACACCTTC,CASSLSMTDGYTF
TRBJ2-4,TRBV11-1,-,many,TGTGCCAGCAGCGGCGTAAGGGCCAAAAACATTCAGTACTTC,CASSGVRAKNIQYF
TRBJ1-6,TRBV6-2/TRBV6-3,-,many,TGTGCCAGCCGGCCGGCACAGGGTAGAGTGGATTCACCCCTCCACTTT,CASRPAQGRVDSPLHF
TRBJ1-6,TRBV30,TRBD1,-,TGTGCCTGTCCCCGGGACAGGAATTCACCCCTCCACTTT,CACPRDRNSPLHF
TRBJ1-1,TRBV2,-,-,TGTGCCAGCAGTGAAAGCTGGGGCGGATGGAATACTGAAGCTTTCTTT,CASSESWGGWNTEAFF
TRBJ2-4,TRBV2,-,many,TGTGCCAGCAGTCCCCCATTTGAGGGGAAGAACATTCAGTACTTC,CASSPPFEGKNIQYF
TRBJ2-5,TRBV10-3,-,many,TGTGCCATCAGTGAGTCACGGGGGGCCGAGACCCAGTACTTC,CAISESRGAETQYF
TRBJ2-3,TRBV4-3,-,many,TGCGCCAGCAGCCAAGGAACCGACGGCACAGATACGCAGTATTTT,CASSQGTDGTDTQYF
TRBJ2-1,TRBV6-5,TRBD1,many,TGTGCCAGCAGATCCACAGGGGGCGAGAATGAGCAGTTCTTC,CASRSTGGENEQFF
TRBJ1-2,TRBV9,TRBD1,many,TGTGCCAGCAGCTTGGACAGGGGGCTCGGCTATGGCTACACCTTC,CASSLDRGLGYGYTF
TRBJ1-3,TRBV12-3/TRBV12-4,-,many,TGTGCCAGCAGTTTAACTCCGGGGGCTGGAAACACCATATATTTT,CASSLTPGAGNTIYF
TRBJ1-1,TRBV20-1,-,many,TGCACGACTGGGAGGGACACTGAAGCTTTCTTT,CTTGRDTEAFF
TRBJ2-5,TRBV24-1,TRBD1,many,TGTGCCACCAGTGATTTTCCGGGACAGGGAGAGACCCAGTACTTC,CATSDFPGQGETQYF
TRBJ2-7,TRBV7-2,-,medium-sized,TGTGCCAGCAGCTTTCGTAGGGGCTACGAGCAGTACTTC,CASSFRRGYEQYF
TRBJ1-1,TRBV12-3/TRBV12-4,TRBD1,many,TGTGCCAGCAGGATAATGGGACAGAGAGACACTGAAGCTTTCTTT,CASRIMGQRDTEAFF
TRBJ2-7,TRBV5-6,-,many,TGTGCCAGCAGCTTGAGGGATTACGAGCAGTACTTC,CASSLRDYEQYF
TRBJ1-1,TRBV10-3,-,many,TGTGCCACCATACAGGGTGGAGTAAACACTGAAGCTTTCTTT,CATIQGGVNTEAFF
TRBJ1-1,TRBV20-1,-,few,TGCAGTGCTCCCTCCGGGGCAGATAAGAACACTGAAGCTTTCTTT,CSAPSGADKNTEAFF
TRBJ2-5,TRBV7-2,TRBD2,-,TGTGCCAGCAGCTTAAGTCTAGCGGGGGCTGAGACCCAGTACTTC,CASSLSLAGAETQYF
TRBJ1-4,TRBV20-1,TRBD1,many,TGCAGTGCTAGGCCGGACAGGGGGGAAAAACTGTTTTTT,CSARPDRGEKLFF
TRBJ1-5,TRBV7-2,-,many,TGTGCCAGCAGCTCAGGACGGCCTGGCAATCAGCCCCAGCATTTT,CASSSGRPGNQPQHF
TRBJ1-2,TRBV6-5,-,many,TGTGCCAGCAGTTACCCTCATGGGGGTTCGGAGGGCTACACCTTC,CASSYPHGGSEGYTF
TRBJ2-2,TRBV7-6,TRBD1,many,TGTGCCAGCAGCTCCCGGACAGGGCAGAACACCGGGGAGCTGTTTTTT,CASSSRTGQNTGELFF
TRBJ1-2,TRBV6-1,-,many,TGTGCCAGCAGTGAACCCGGGGGGGCTTCTAACTATGGCTACACCTTC,CASSEPGGASNYGYTF
TRBJ2-5,TRBV5-1,-,many,TGCGCCAGCAGCCTGGAGAGGCTGGAAGAGACCCAGTACTTC,CASSLERLEETQYF